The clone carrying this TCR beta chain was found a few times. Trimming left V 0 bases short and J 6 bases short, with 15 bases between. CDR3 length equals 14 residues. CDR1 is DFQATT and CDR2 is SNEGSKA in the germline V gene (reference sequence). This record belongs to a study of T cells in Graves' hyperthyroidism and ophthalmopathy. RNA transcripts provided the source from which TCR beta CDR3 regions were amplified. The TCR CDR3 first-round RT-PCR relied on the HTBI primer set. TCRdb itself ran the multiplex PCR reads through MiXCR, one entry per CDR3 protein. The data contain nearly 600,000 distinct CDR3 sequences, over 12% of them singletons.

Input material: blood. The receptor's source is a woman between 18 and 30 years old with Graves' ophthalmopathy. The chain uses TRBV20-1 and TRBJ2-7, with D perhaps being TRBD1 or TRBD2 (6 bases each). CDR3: CSAREPWGAGEQYF. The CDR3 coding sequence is TGCAGTGCTAGAGAACCCTGGGGGGCAGGCGAGCAGTACTTC.